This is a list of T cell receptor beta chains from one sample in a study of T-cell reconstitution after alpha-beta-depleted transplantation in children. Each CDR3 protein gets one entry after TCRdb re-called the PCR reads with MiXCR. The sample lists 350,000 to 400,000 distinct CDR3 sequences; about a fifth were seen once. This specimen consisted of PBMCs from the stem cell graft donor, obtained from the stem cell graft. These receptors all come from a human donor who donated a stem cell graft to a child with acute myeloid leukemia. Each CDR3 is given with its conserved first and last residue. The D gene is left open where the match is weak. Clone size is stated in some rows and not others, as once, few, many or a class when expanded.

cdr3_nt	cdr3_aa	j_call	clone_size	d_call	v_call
TGTGCCAGCAGTTACTCGAGTCCAGTCTACGAGCAGTACTTC	CASSYSSPVYEQYF	TRBJ2-7	NA	NA	TRBV6-5
TGTGCCAGCAGCTTAGGGAAGATAGCGTACAATGAGCAGTTCTTC	CASSLGKIAYNEQFF	TRBJ2-1	many	NA	TRBV12-3/TRBV12-4
TGTGCCAGCACTCTAGCGAACAATGAGCAGTTCTTC	CASTLANNEQFF	TRBJ2-1	many	NA	TRBV6-6
TGTGCCAGCAGTTCACGCCAGACTAGCGGGAATTACAATGAGCAGTTCTTC	CASSSRQTSGNYNEQFF	TRBJ2-1	NA	TRBD2	TRBV6-5
TGCAGTGCTAGTCCGGGGGTTTCCAACGAGCAGTACTTC	CSASPGVSNEQYF	TRBJ2-7	many	NA	TRBV20-1
TGCAGTGCTACCCATTGGGACAGGTACAATGAGCAGTTCTTC	CSATHWDRYNEQFF	TRBJ2-1	many	TRBD1	TRBV20-1
TGTGCCAGCAACTGGGCAGGTAGCTCCTACAATGAGCAGTTCTTC	CASNWAGSSYNEQFF	TRBJ2-1	NA	NA	TRBV11-1
TGCAGTGTGGGGCTAGCGGCGGCAGATACGCAGTATTTT	CSVGLAAADTQYF	TRBJ2-3	NA	TRBD2	TRBV20-1
TGCAGTGCTGGAGGGGGTTTCACAGATACGCAGTATTTT	CSAGGGFTDTQYF	TRBJ2-3	many	NA	TRBV20-1
TGTGCCAGCAGCCGGGACAGGTGGTACGAGCAGTACTTC	CASSRDRWYEQYF	TRBJ2-7	few	TRBD1	TRBV3-1
TGTGCCAGCAGTTCGGGACAGGGGAATTCAGATACGCAGTATTTT	CASSSGQGNSDTQYF	TRBJ2-3	NA	TRBD1	TRBV28
TGTGCCAGCAGCCGGTATATAGCGGGAGGGTTGCCCTACGAGCAGTACTTC	CASSRYIAGGLPYEQYF	TRBJ2-7	NA	TRBD2	TRBV12-3/TRBV12-4
TGCGCCAGCAGCCAAGGGGGGAGGGCGGCTAGCGGTTCTTCCTACGAGCAGTACTTC	CASSQGGRAASGSSYEQYF	TRBJ2-7	NA	TRBD2	TRBV4-1
TGTGCCAGCAGCATTAACCCCTCCGAGCAGTACTTC	CASSINPSEQYF	TRBJ2-7	many	NA	TRBV13
TGTGCCAGCTTTCCCCACCGAGGACTAGCGGGATACAATGAGCAGTTCTTC	CASFPHRGLAGYNEQFF	TRBJ2-1	many	TRBD2	TRBV12-3/TRBV12-4
TGTGCCAGCAGTCCAAGGGACAGCGCCGTTGAAGCTTTCTTT	CASSPRDSAVEAFF	TRBJ1-1	few	TRBD1	TRBV27
TGTGCCTCCTCGGGACAGCGCCGCACAGATACGCAGTATTTT	CASSGQRRTDTQYF	TRBJ2-3	few	TRBD1	TRBV6-1
TGCGCCAGCAGCCATCCCGCGGGGTTCAGCGCCTCGGGTACGCAGTATTTT	CASSHPAGFSASGTQYF	TRBJ2-3	few	NA	TRBV5-1
TGTGCCAGCAACCTAGCGGGAGCTGCCAATGAGCAGTTCTTC	CASNLAGAANEQFF	TRBJ2-1	few	TRBD2	TRBV2
TGTGCCAGCAGTTCGCCATCACGGGAGTTCAAAAACATTCAGTACTTC	CASSSPSREFKNIQYF	TRBJ2-4	NA	NA	TRBV6-2/TRBV6-3
TGTGCCAGCAGCTTAGGGGGAACAGCAATCTCTGGGGCCAACGTCCTGACTTTC	CASSLGGTAISGANVLTF	TRBJ2-6	few	NA	TRBV11-2
TGTGCCAGCAGCCCCGAGAATACGCAGTATTTT	CASSPENTQYF	TRBJ2-3	few	NA	TRBV7-9
TGTGCCAGCAAGAGGAGCGATGCTTCCTACGAGCAGTACTTC	CASKRSDASYEQYF	TRBJ2-7	few	NA	TRBV9
TGCAGTGCTAGACTAGGCGGAGATACGCAGTATTTT	CSARLGGDTQYF	TRBJ2-3	many	NA	TRBV20-1
TGCAGCGTTGAAGGAGGGGGGAGCGAGCAGTACTTC	CSVEGGGSEQYF	TRBJ2-7	many	NA	TRBV29-1
TGTGCCAGCAGTCTTCCCCCGAGCACTGAAGCTTTCTTT	CASSLPPSTEAFF	TRBJ1-1	few	NA	TRBV12-3/TRBV12-4
TGTGCCAGCAGCCCCCTGCAGGGGGGAGAGCAGTTCTTC	CASSPLQGGEQFF	TRBJ2-1	few	NA	TRBV12-3/TRBV12-4
TGCGCCAGCAGCCAAGAATCCACCGGGGAGCTGTTTTTT	CASSQESTGELFF	TRBJ2-2	few	NA	TRBV5-1
TGTGCCAGCAGTCCACAGGGGCGCTGGGAGCCCCAGCATTTT	CASSPQGRWEPQHF	TRBJ1-5	few	TRBD1	TRBV12-3/TRBV12-4
TGTGCCAGCAGCTTAGCGACAGGGGGCCGCGTTCGGGATCAGCCCCAGCATTTT	CASSLATGGRVRDQPQHF	TRBJ1-5	once	TRBD1	TRBV7-2
TGTGCCAGCAGTTACTCAGCAGGGGGGACCTACAATGAGCAGTTCTTC	CASSYSAGGTYNEQFF	TRBJ2-1	many	NA	TRBV6-5
TGTGCCACCAGCAGAAGTCCAGGGACAGGGCCCTACGAGCAGTACTTC	CATSRSPGTGPYEQYF	TRBJ2-7	NA	TRBD1	TRBV15
TGTGCCAGCAGTTTCGGGGCTATCACCTACGAGCAGTACTTC	CASSFGAITYEQYF	TRBJ2-7	few	NA	TRBV12-3/TRBV12-4
TGTGCCAGCAGTGGACCGGGACAGGGGGCCTCAAACTACGAGCAGTACTTC	CASSGPGQGASNYEQYF	TRBJ2-7	many	TRBD1	TRBV6-1
TGTGCCAGCATTCCGCGCCCCGGGTACCACACAGAAGATACGCAGTATTTT	CASIPRPGYHTEDTQYF	TRBJ2-3	few	NA	TRBV28
TGTGCCGTACTGATACAAAGCTCCTACGAGCAGTACTTC	CAVLIQSSYEQYF	TRBJ2-7	many	NA	TRBV7-9
TGTGCCAGCAGTTTTCGGCTAGCGGGGCAGACTAGCACAGATACGCAGTATTTT	CASSFRLAGQTSTDTQYF	TRBJ2-3	few	TRBD2	TRBV12-3/TRBV12-4
TGTGCCAGCAGCCCAGTCAGGAGGAGCTATGAGCAGTTCTTC	CASSPVRRSYEQFF	TRBJ2-1	once	NA	TRBV12-3/TRBV12-4
TGTGCCAGCAGCGGCGGGCGGGGCAGACAAGAGACCCAGTACTTC	CASSGGRGRQETQYF	TRBJ2-5	NA	NA	TRBV2
TGCAGTGCTAGTCTGGCGGATACCTACGAGCAGTACTTC	CSASLADTYEQYF	TRBJ2-7	NA	NA	TRBV20-1
TGTGCCAGCAGCGGAGGAGGGAGCTTCCAAGAGACCCAGTACTTC	CASSGGGSFQETQYF	TRBJ2-5	NA	NA	TRBV5-5
TGTGCCAGCAGCTCCCCGACTAGCGGGAGGGCCGTCGGCTACAATGAGCAGTTCTTC	CASSSPTSGRAVGYNEQFF	TRBJ2-1	NA	TRBD2	TRBV6-2/TRBV6-3
TGTGCCAGCAGCTTCCCCCCTTATGAGCAGTTCTTC	CASSFPPYEQFF	TRBJ2-1	NA	NA	TRBV7-3
TGCAGCGTTGAAGGTCTAGGAGACTACAATGAGCAGTTCTTC	CSVEGLGDYNEQFF	TRBJ2-1	few	NA	TRBV29-1
TGTGCCAGCAGTTTTTCGGGGTTCAGTGAGCAGTTCTTC	CASSFSGFSEQFF	TRBJ2-1	NA	NA	TRBV28
TGTGCCAGCAGTCCCCTGACAGGCATGAACACCGGGGAGCTGTTTTTT	CASSPLTGMNTGELFF	TRBJ2-2	NA	NA	TRBV28
TGTGCCAGCAGTTACTCGAAGACGAACTACGAGCAGTACTTC	CASSYSKTNYEQYF	TRBJ2-7	many	NA	TRBV6-2/TRBV6-3
TGTGCCAGCAGTTTAATCCAGGGAAACACCATATATTTT	CASSLIQGNTIYF	TRBJ1-3	few	NA	TRBV12-3/TRBV12-4
TGTGCCAGCAGATTCGACAGGGCGGGCTACAATGAGCAGTTCTTC	CASRFDRAGYNEQFF	TRBJ2-1	many	TRBD1	TRBV12-3/TRBV12-4
TGTGCCATCGAGGGCCAAGGAAACACCATATATTTT	CAIEGQGNTIYF	TRBJ1-3	NA	NA	TRBV10-3
TGTGCCAGCAGCCTAGAGAGGCGGGATACGCAGTATTTT	CASSLERRDTQYF	TRBJ2-3	NA	NA	TRBV7-2
TGTGCCAGCAGCTCTGGAGGGGTCCGAGGGGAGCAGTACTTC	CASSSGGVRGEQYF	TRBJ2-7	many	NA	TRBV5-4
TGTGCCAGCAGGACAGGGGTGGCCTACAATGAGCAGTTCTTC	CASRTGVAYNEQFF	TRBJ2-1	once	TRBD1	TRBV12-3/TRBV12-4
TGTGCCAGCAGGAGCGAGGGGGAGGGTGAGCAGTTCTTC	CASRSEGEGEQFF	TRBJ2-1	NA	NA	TRBV13
TGTGCCAGCAGTCTCACAGGGGGCATCAACACCATATATTTT	CASSLTGGINTIYF	TRBJ1-3	NA	TRBD1	TRBV12-3/TRBV12-4
TGTGCCAGCAGTCCTCTAGCGGGGGACCAAGAGACCCAGTACTTC	CASSPLAGDQETQYF	TRBJ2-5	few	TRBD2	TRBV12-3/TRBV12-4
TGCGCCAGCAGCCAACGATTCGGTAGCGGCTTCACAGATACGCAGTATTTT	CASSQRFGSGFTDTQYF	TRBJ2-3	NA	NA	TRBV4-3